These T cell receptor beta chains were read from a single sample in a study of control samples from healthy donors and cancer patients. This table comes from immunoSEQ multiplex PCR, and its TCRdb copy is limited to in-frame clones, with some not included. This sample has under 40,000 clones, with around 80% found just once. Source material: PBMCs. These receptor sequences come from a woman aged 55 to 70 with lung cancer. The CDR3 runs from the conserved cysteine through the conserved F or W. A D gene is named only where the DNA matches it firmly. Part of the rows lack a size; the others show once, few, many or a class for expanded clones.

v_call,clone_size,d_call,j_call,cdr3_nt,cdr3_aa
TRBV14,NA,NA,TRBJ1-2,TGTGCCAGCAGTCTATCTGGGACCTATGGCTACACCTTC,CASSLSGTYGYTF
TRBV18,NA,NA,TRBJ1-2,TGTGCCAGCTCACCGAGTGAAAGGGGCGCGGGCTACACCTTC,CASSPSERGAGYTF
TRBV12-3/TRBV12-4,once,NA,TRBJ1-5,TGTGCCAGCAGTCCTCAAGGCAATCAGCCCCAGCATTTT,CASSPQGNQPQHF
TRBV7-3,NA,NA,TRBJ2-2,TGTGCCAGCAGCTGGGGATCCCGCACCGGGGAGCTGTTTTTT,CASSWGSRTGELFF
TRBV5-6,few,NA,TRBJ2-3,TGTGCCAGCAGCGGATCGGGAGGCACAGATACGCAGTATTTT,CASSGSGGTDTQYF
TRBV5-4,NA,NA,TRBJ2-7,TGTGCCAGCAGCTTGGGGGGCGGCCCCTCCTACGAGCAGTACTTC,CASSLGGGPSYEQYF
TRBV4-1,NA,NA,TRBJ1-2,TGCGCCAGCAGCCAAGTCTCAACTGGGAACTATGGCTACACCTTC,CASSQVSTGNYGYTF
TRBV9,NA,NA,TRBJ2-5,TGTGCCAGCAGCGTAGCTGGCCGACGAAGAGAAGAGACCCAGTACTTC,CASSVAGRRREETQYF
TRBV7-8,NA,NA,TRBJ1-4,TGTGCCAGCAGCCAAACGGACGAGAATGAAAAACTGTTTTTT,CASSQTDENEKLFF
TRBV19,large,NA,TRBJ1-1,TGTGCCAGTAGTAGGGAAGGGAAGAACACTGAAGCTTTCTTT,CASSREGKNTEAFF
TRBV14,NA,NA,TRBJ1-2,TGTGCCAGCAGCCTTCGCGGGGGCTCTAGTGGCTACACCTTC,CASSLRGGSSGYTF
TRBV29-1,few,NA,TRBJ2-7,TGCAGCGTTGACCAGGGGGGATACGAGCAGTACTTC,CSVDQGGYEQYF
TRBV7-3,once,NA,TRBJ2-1,TGTGCCAGCAGCTTAAATATTGGCCTTGGGCAGTTCTTC,CASSLNIGLGQFF
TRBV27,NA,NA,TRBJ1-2,TGTGCCAGCAGTCCCCTGGGGACAAACTTCTATGGCTACACCTTC,CASSPLGTNFYGYTF
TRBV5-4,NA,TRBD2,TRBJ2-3,TGTGCCAGCAGCTGGCTAGCGGGAGGGGAAACAGATACGCAGTATTTT,CASSWLAGGETDTQYF
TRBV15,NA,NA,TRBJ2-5,TGTGCCACCAGCAGAGAGGGGGACTTACAAGAGACCCAGTACTTC,CATSREGDLQETQYF
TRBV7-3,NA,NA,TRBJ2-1,TGTGCCAGCAGCTCGGGATACGACAGATACAATGAGCAGTTCTTC,CASSSGYDRYNEQFF
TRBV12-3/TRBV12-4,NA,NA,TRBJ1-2,TGTGCCAGCAGCACCTCGAACTATGGCTACACCTTC,CASSTSNYGYTF
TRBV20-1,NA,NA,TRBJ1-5,TGCAGTGCTAGTCGCGGGGTCAATCAGCCCCAGCATTTT,CSASRGVNQPQHF
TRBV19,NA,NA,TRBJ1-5,TGTGCCAGTAGTATAGATTGGAGAGGGCCCCAGCATTTT,CASSIDWRGPQHF